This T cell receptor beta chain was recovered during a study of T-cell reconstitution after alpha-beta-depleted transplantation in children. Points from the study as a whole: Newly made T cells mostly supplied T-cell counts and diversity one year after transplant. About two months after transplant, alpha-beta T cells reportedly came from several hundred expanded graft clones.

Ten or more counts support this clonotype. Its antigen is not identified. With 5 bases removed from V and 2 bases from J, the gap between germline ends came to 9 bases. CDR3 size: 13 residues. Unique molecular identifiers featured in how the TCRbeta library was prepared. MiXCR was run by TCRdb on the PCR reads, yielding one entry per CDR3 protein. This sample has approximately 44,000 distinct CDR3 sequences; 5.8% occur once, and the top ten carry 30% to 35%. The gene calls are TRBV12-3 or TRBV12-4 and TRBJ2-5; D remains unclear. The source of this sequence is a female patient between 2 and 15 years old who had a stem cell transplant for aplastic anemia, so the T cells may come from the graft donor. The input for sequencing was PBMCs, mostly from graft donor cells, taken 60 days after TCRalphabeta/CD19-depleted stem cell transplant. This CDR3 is CASSLKGQETQYF. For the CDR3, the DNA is TGTGCCAGCAGTCTTAAGGGTCAAGAGACCCAGTACTTC.